This TCR beta chain was identified in a study of early T cells in non-severe SARS-CoV-2 infection. Unique molecular identifier tags were affixed to discrete cDNA molecules. TCRdb independently ran MiXCR on the 5' RACE reads; one entry per CDR3 protein. This table holds tens of thousands of distinct CDR3 sequences, roughly 6% found once. This CDR3 region has 14 residues. Germline loops: CDR1 SEHNR, CDR2 FQNEAQ (reference sequence). With V trimmed by 1 base and J by 6 bases, 5 bases remained unmatched. The material sequenced was whole blood. The gene calls are TRBV7-9 and TRBJ2-7, with 8 nucleotides matching TRBD1. The receptor's source is an adult who was a healthcare worker with PCR-confirmed SARS-CoV-2 infection or an uninfected control (not recorded which). The CDR3: CASSLGRGRGEQYF. CDR3 DNA: TGTGCCAGCAGCTTAGGCAGGGGGCGCGGCGAGCAGTACTTC.